The clone carrying this T cell receptor beta chain was detected many times. Its matching antigen is unknown. A UMI-containing oligonucleotide was joined by 3' ligation to the TCR cDNA template. Adult healthy volunteers gave 2.5 ml peripheral blood for whole-blood RNA. Input was about 1 to 1,100 ng of DNase-treated total RNA without cell sorting. The data were taken from a study of naive and memory T cell subsets. The CDR3 consists of 14 residues. Germline assignment: CDR1 SGDLS and CDR2 YYNGEE. J gave up 6 bases and V 6 bases, and 9 bases lay outside the gene matches. Ligated cDNA underwent four rounds of PCR with nested alpha and beta constant region primers and SP2. For blood and skin samples, reverse transcription used TCR alpha and beta constant primers. TCRdb passed the UMI-ligation and nested PCR reads through MiXCR, listing each CDR3 protein once. There are 25,000 to 30,000 distinct CDR3 sequences in the sample; 5% to 5.5% occur only once, and 7.4% lies in the top ten.

Regarding the study as a whole: The RNA method is potentially sensitive to activation and differentiation changes.

Sequenced input: blood. This receptor was obtained from an adult in good health. This chain uses TRBV9 with TRBJ2-1; 7 positions match TRBD2. In nucleotides, the CDR3 is TGTGCCAGCACTTTAGGGACGGGGGGCAATGAGCAGTTCTTC. Translated: CASTLGTGGNEQFF.